These 32 T cell receptor beta chains were sequenced from one sample in a study of shared clonotypes between healthy human individuals. Here immunoSEQ multiplex PCR was the method, and the copy in TCRdb shows in-frame clones only, minus some. In the table there are roughly 590,000 clones, 95% to 96% of which are singletons. CD45RO-negative cells were positively selected for CCR7, leaving out terminally differentiated effector memory CD45RA+ cells. The sample was naive CD8+ T cells sorted from blood. The receptors were sampled from a woman between 25 and 40 years old in good health.

This clone was picked up one time. The chain links TRBV6-1 to TRBJ2-3; 8 positions match TRBD2. CDR1 is MNHNS and CDR2 is SASEGT in the germline V gene. The CDR3 runs 15 residues. The V gene end was trimmed by 3 bases and the J gene end by 6 bases; junction bases not matched to a gene: 8. CDR3: CASSESGGRPDTQYF. The CDR3 region has the DNA TGTGCCAGCAGTGAGTCGGGAGGGAGGCCCGATACGCAGTATTTT.

This chain joins TRBV4-1 and TRBJ2-3, with D hard to call. The germline V and J ends were trimmed by 6 bases and 2 bases, with 15 bases remaining between them. This CDR3 region has 15 residues. Germline V gene lookup returns CDR1 MGHRA and CDR2 YSYEKL. This CDR3 reads CASRYAGLPTDTQYF. CDR3 nucleotide sequence: TGCGCCAGCAGGTATGCAGGCTTACCCACAGATACGCAGTATTTT.

The rearrangement links TRBV28 to TRBJ2-1; D not resolved. V lost 6 bases and J lost 6, with 9 bases in between. This CDR3 has 12 residues. Per germline, CDR1 MDHEN and CDR2 SYDVKM. The CDR3 region is CASSPVPNEQFF. Written as DNA, the CDR3 is TGTGCCAGCAGCCCAGTCCCCAATGAGCAGTTCTTC.

The J gene is TRBJ2-3, the V gene TRBV10-1; 11 bases map to TRBD2. V was clipped by 3 bases and J by 4 bases; unmatched bases: 3. The CDR3 runs 15 residues. The germline V gene encodes CDR1 WNHNN and CDR2 SYGVQD (reference sequence). The CDR3 DNA sequence: TGCGCCAGCAGTGAACTAGCGGGAGTTGCAGATACGCAGTATTTT. Protein sequence: CASSELAGVADTQYF.

The chain recombines TRBV9 with TRBJ1-4; no clear D. Germline assignment: CDR1 SGDLS and CDR2 YYNGEE. V was clipped by 5 bases and J by 4 bases, with 12 bases between them. The length of the CDR3 is 14 residues. DNA for the CDR3: TGTGCCAGCAGTCTGGACGGAAGTAATGAAAAACTGTTTTTT. Its protein is CASSLDGSNEKLFF.

The chain has TRBV10-3 and TRBJ2-1; D remains ambiguous. This CDR3 is 14 amino acids long. Germline V lookup: CDR1 ENHRY, CDR2 SYGVKD. The V end was cut by 2 bases, the J end by 9 bases, with 14 bases between. For the CDR3, the DNA is TGTGCCATCAGTGAGCAGGTCTCTTTTGTTGAGCAGTTCTTC. This translates into CAISEQVSFVEQFF.

This rearrangement joins TRBV4-1 to TRBJ2-5, with 8 bases lining up with TRBD2. This CDR3 spans 15 amino acids. From germline, CDR1 is MGHRA and CDR2 YSYEKL. With 2 bases clipped from V and 4 bases from J, the junction kept 6 bases outside the gene matches. CDR3 nucleotides: TGCGCCAGCAGCCAATTAGCGGGATTAGGAGAGACCCAGTACTTC. Protein: CASSQLAGLGETQYF.

V is TRBV7-5 and J is TRBJ1-1. TRBV7-5 constitutes a pseudogene. The CDR3 covers 14 residues. In DNA form, the CDR3 reads TGTGTCAGAAGCTTATACAAGGGGACTCATAAAGCTTTCTTT. This gives the protein CVRSLYKGTHKAFF.

The V gene is TRBV29-1, the J gene TRBJ2-3; perhaps TRBD2 as D (6 bases). Per germline, CDR1 SQVTM and CDR2 ANQGSEA. The CDR3 sequence is 13 residues long. The germline V and J ends were trimmed by 6 bases and 2 bases, with 12 bases remaining between them. This chain's CDR3 is CSVLAVVTDTQYF. CDR3 DNA sequence: TGCAGCGTGTTAGCGGTGGTCACAGATACGCAGTATTTT.

This chain connects TRBV5-6 to TRBJ1-1; D ambiguous. CDR3 length: 15 amino acids. V gave up 0 bases and J gave up 1 base, with 10 bases separating them. Germline CDR1 and CDR2: SGHDT and YYEEEE. DNA of the CDR3: TGTGCCAGCAGCTTGGCGGTTAGGTGGAACACTGAAGCTTTCTTT. Its protein is CASSLAVRWNTEAFF.

This sequence joins TRBV2 and TRBJ1-3, with D hard to call. Germline V gene data show CDR1 as SNHLY and CDR2 as FYNNEI. This CDR3 contains 14 residues. V lost 2 bases to trimming and J lost 0 bases, with 5 bases between them. The DNA of the CDR3 is TGTGCCAGCAGTGAACACACCTCTGGAAACACCATATATTTT. This translates into CASSEHTSGNTIYF.

The J gene is TRBJ1-1, the V gene TRBV4-1, with a tentative D call TRBD1 (5 bases). Germline V gives CDR1 MGHRA, CDR2 YSYEKL. The CDR3 has 17 residues. V shed 2 bases and J shed 4 bases, with 20 bases lying between them. The CDR3 DNA is TGCGCCAGCAGCCAACCCCCTGGGGCCCATCGGGCCACTGAAGCTTTCTTT. It yields the protein CASSQPPGAHRATEAFF.

In this sample, this clone turned up once. This chain joins TRBV10-1 and TRBJ2-6; D perhaps matches TRBD1 (5 bases). The CDR3 sequence is 16 residues long. Between the trimmed V and J ends, which lost 6 bases and 5 bases, there was a span of 17 bases. CDR1 and CDR2 (germline): WNHNN, SYGVQD (reference sequence). The CDR3 sequence: CASSPGVGVWANVLTF. CDR3 coding DNA: TGCGCCAGCAGCCCCGGTGTAGGGGTTTGGGCCAACGTCCTGACTTTC.

V usage is TRBV7-9 and J usage is TRBJ2-7, with a possible D match to TRBD1 (6 bases). The CDR3 runs to 13 residues. CDR1 and CDR2 (germline): SEHNR, FQNEAQ (reference sequence). V lost 6 bases, J lost 6 bases, and 15 bases lay in between. CDR3 in DNA: TGTGCCAGCAGACAAGGGGCGGACAGCGAGCAGTACTTC. Its translation: CASRQGADSEQYF.

The V call is TRBV19, the J call TRBJ1-2; D gene unclear. In germline, CDR1 is LNHDA, CDR2 SQIVND (reference sequence). CDR3 length equals 14 residues. Trimming took off 7 bases at V and 1 base at J, with 13 bases between the two ends. CDR3 in DNA: TGTGCCAGTACCCCGGGTATACTTAACTATGGCTACACCTTC. Its translation is CASTPGILNYGYTF.

The V and J genes are TRBV6-1 and TRBJ1-1, with a possible D match to TRBD1 (6 bases). This CDR3 has 12 amino acids. CDR1 is MNHNS and CDR2 is SASEGT in the germline V gene. The ends were cut back, 7 bases at V and 1 base at J, with 7 bases in the middle. CDR3 sequence reads: CASTGQNTEAFF. CDR3 coding DNA: TGTGCCAGCACGGGACAGAACACTGAAGCTTTCTTT.

The chain is built from TRBV15 and TRBJ2-7; D remains unclear. Trimming cost V 0 bases and J 7 bases, with 7 bases left between them. This CDR3 region has 12 residues. Per the germline V gene, CDR1 is LNHNV and CDR2 is YYDKDF (reference sequence). This CDR3 reads CATSRDEREQYF. The CDR3 bases are TGTGCCACCAGCAGAGATGAGAGGGAGCAGTACTTC.

The chain has TRBV5-6 and TRBJ1-1, with a possible D match to TRBD1 (6 bases). The germline CDR1 and CDR2 sequences are SGHDT and YYEEEE. The V end was cut by 2 bases, the J end by 5 bases, with 10 bases between. This CDR3 region has 13 residues. The CDR3 nucleotides are TGTGCCAGCAGCTTTTCAGGGGAGACTGAAGCTTTCTTT. Protein sequence: CASSFSGETEAFF.

The chain couples TRBV28 to TRBJ2-1; D is ambiguous. CDR3 length: 15 residues. The ends were cut back, 6 bases at V and 6 bases at J, with 18 bases in the middle. CDR1 and CDR2 from the germline V gene are MDHEN and SYDVKM. The chain's CDR3 is CASRPRVVVVNEQFF. CDR3 coding DNA: TGTGCCAGCAGACCCCGTGTAGTAGTCGTCAATGAGCAGTTCTTC.

This clone was detected only once. The gene calls are TRBV5-1 and TRBJ1-1; D might be TRBD1 (6 bases). The CDR3 loop spans 14 amino acids. With 0 bases removed from V and 10 bases from J, the gap between germline ends came to 16 bases. Germline lookup yields CDR1 SGHRS and CDR2 YFSETQ. The CDR3 nucleotides are TGCGCCAGCAGCTTGGACGATATGCCCAGGGGAGCTTTCTTT. It specifies CASSLDDMPRGAFF. Based on the CDR3 plus reference TRBV5-1 and TRBJ1-1, the full variable domain is KAGVTQTPRYLIKTRGQQVTLSCSPISGHRSVSWYQQTPGQGLQFLFEYFSETQRNKGNFPGRFSGRQFSNSRSEMNVSTLELGDSALYLCASSLDDMPRGAFFGQGTRLTVV.

The chain uses TRBV19 and TRBJ2-7; D is possibly TRBD1 (6 bases). Between the trimmed V and J ends, which lost 6 bases and 3 bases, there was a span of 12 bases. The CDR3 extends over 13 amino acids. In germline, CDR1 is LNHDA, CDR2 SQIVND (reference sequence). CDR3 bases: TGTGCCAGTAGCGCCGGGACACACTACGAGCAGTACTTC. Translated: CASSAGTHYEQYF.

J is TRBJ2-2 and V is TRBV7-9; no definite D call. CDR1 and CDR2 from the germline V gene are SEHNR and FQNEAQ (reference sequence). Trimming pared 5 bases from V and 4 bases from J, leaving 8 bases between. This CDR3 is 13 amino acids long. Written as DNA, the CDR3 is TGTGCCAGCAGCACGGACGGCACCGGGGAGCTGTTTTTT. It encodes CASSTDGTGELFF.

The table lists this clone with a few counts. The chain joins TRBV4-1 to TRBJ2-6, with D tentatively TRBD2 (7 bases). This CDR3 has 19 residues. Germline CDR1 MGHRA, CDR2 YSYEKL. V gave up 2 bases and J gave up 0 bases, with 17 bases separating them. Written as DNA, the CDR3 is TGCGCCAGCAGCCAATGGGGGGCGGGGGCGAACTCTGGGGCCAACGTCCTGACTTTC. Residues: CASSQWGAGANSGANVLTF.

This chain uses TRBV29-1 with TRBJ2-7; 7 nucleotides match TRBD2. Germline CDR1 reads SQVTM; CDR2 reads ANQGSEA. CDR3 length: 12 residues. V shed 6 bases and J 4 bases; nucleotides not matched to a gene: 6. CDR3 DNA: TGCAGCGTGCCTGGGCGGGAGTACGAGCAGTACTTC. As protein: CSVPGREYEQYF.

The chain carries TRBV5-6 and TRBJ1-1; D is unresolved. The V gene's germline CDR1 is SGHDT and CDR2 YYEEEE. The CDR3 has 13 residues. V lost 4 bases and J lost 4, with 11 bases in between. DNA of the CDR3: TGTGCCAGCAGCGCGGACGTAGGCACTGAAGCTTTCTTT. Translation: CASSADVGTEAFF.

The V and J genes are TRBV27 and TRBJ2-7; no definite D call. The CDR3 is made up of 16 amino acids. The ends were cut back, 0 bases at V and 0 bases at J, with 12 bases in the middle. Germline V gene lookup returns CDR1 MNHEY and CDR2 SMNVEV (reference sequence). The CDR3 sequence is CASSLSVARTSYEQYF. The CDR3 bases are TGTGCCAGCAGTTTATCGGTGGCTAGAACCTCCTACGAGCAGTACTTC.

For this clone: Other DNA sequences of this sample code for an identical CDR3. J is TRBJ2-7 and V is TRBV27, with D unclear. CDR3 length: 13 amino acids. V lost 3 bases and J 2 bases, leaving 8 bases between the germline ends. The V gene's germline CDR1 is MNHEY and CDR2 SMNVEV (reference sequence). CDR3 DNA: TGTGCCAGCAGTTTCTCAGGAACCTACGAGCAGTACTTC. It encodes CASSFSGTYEQYF.

J is TRBJ2-7 and V is TRBV18; tentatively, D is TRBD2 (6 bases). Trimming left V 3 bases short and J 1 base short, with 16 bases between. The CDR3 loop spans 16 amino acids. The V gene's germline CDR1 is KGHSH and CDR2 LQKENI. The DNA for the CDR3 is TGTGCCAGCTCACCCGTCCTGGCGGGGAGATCCTACGAGCAGTACTTC. Protein product: CASSPVLAGRSYEQYF.

The chain has TRBV29-1 and TRBJ2-5; a possible D gene is TRBD1 (8 bases). The DNA matches TRBJ2-7 better at its end, which makes the J call doubtful. Looked up from germline, CDR1 is SQVTM and CDR2 is ANQGSEA. The CDR3 spans 16 residues. CDR3 protein: CSVWGGSGQATYEQYF. The CDR3 coding sequence is TGCAGCGTTTGGGGGGGTTCGGGACAGGCGACCTACGAGCAGTACTTC.

The chain recombines TRBV9 with TRBJ2-2, with 11 nucleotides matching TRBD1. V shed 3 bases and J 7 bases; nucleotides not matched to a gene: 5. The CDR3 totals 15 residues. From germline, CDR1 is SGDLS and CDR2 YYNGEE. The CDR3 sequence is CASSARTGGGGELFF. The CDR3 DNA reads as TGTGCCAGCAGCGCGAGGACAGGGGGCGGCGGGGAGCTGTTTTTT. Based on the CDR3 plus reference TRBV9 and TRBJ2-2, the full variable domain is DSGVTQTPKHLITATGQRVTLRCSPRSGDLSVYWYQQSLDQGLQFLIQYYNGEERAKGNILERFSAQQFPDLHSELNLSSLELGDSALYFCASSARTGGGGELFFGEGSRLTVL.

This clone appeared a single time. The V gene is TRBV7-9, the J gene TRBJ1-2; tentative D call: TRBD1 (5 bases). CDR1 and CDR2 (germline): SEHNR, FQNEAQ (reference sequence). Trimming stripped 1 base from V and 0 bases from J, with 9 bases between. The CDR3 loop spans 15 amino acids. The CDR3 region is CASSLVSGSNYGYTF. The CDR3 region has the DNA TGTGCCAGCAGCTTAGTGTCAGGGTCTAACTATGGCTACACCTTC.

This clone was picked up one time. V usage is TRBV4-2 and J usage is TRBJ1-2; the D gene is possibly TRBD1 (6 bases). The germline V and J ends were trimmed by 4 bases and 2 bases, with 11 bases remaining between them. The CDR3 covers 14 residues. Germline assignment: CDR1 LGHNA and CDR2 YNFKEQ. CDR3 protein: CASSPGQGNYGYTF. CDR3 DNA: TGTGCCAGCAGCCCTGGCCAGGGGAACTATGGCTACACCTTC.